The text below deals with one TCR beta chain. Its target is unknown. Generated by immunoSEQ multiplex PCR, the TCRdb table keeps only in-frame clones and is missing some. Of fewer than 100,000 clones listed, less than 85% were seen once; the top ten hold about 0.79%. This entry comes from a study of radiotherapy plus CTLA-4 blockade in lung cancer. As for the study in general: With 31% of patients having disease control, objective responses were seen in under 20%.

CDR3 length: 14 amino acids. The V end lost 4 bases, the J end lost 0 bases, and 11 bases lay between the germline ends. The V gene's germline CDR1 is GTSNPN and CDR2 SVGIG (reference sequence). Findings and caveats of the study: Reportedly, early blood T cell clone dynamics best predicted response, with interferon-beta. Peripheral blood showed expansion of tumor-derived TCR clones after radiotherapy and ipilimumab.

This rearrangement joins TRBV30 to TRBJ2-3; D not certain. This TCR was sampled from a human donor with non-small cell lung cancer who had stable disease on radiotherapy plus ipilimumab. The material was peripheral blood, obtained from a patient treated with radiotherapy plus ipilimumab. DNA of the CDR3: TGTGCCTGGAAGTTAAGCGATAGCACAGATACGCAGTATTTT. It specifies CAWKLSDSTDTQYF.